This T cell receptor (beta chain) was documented in a study of blood T cell repertoires in COVID-19 (TCRdb year 2020). About the investigation overall: Collaborator samples came from the United States, Italy and Spain and covered acute and convalescent phases of COVID-19. The material from the prospective study consisted of cDNA or gDNA derived from T cells, B-cell-depleted T cells, or PBMCs. The dataset comprised deeply sampled blood TCRbeta repertoires from subjects exposed to, actively infected with, or recovered from COVID-19. The repertoires were released in a freely available public database meant as a resource for research on the immune response to SARS-CoV-2. Samples came from the ongoing ImmuneRACE study (first 160 participants) plus 1,254 subjects from 6 global collaborators. Nearly every sample came with metadata listing a de-identified subject ID, COVID-19 status, age in years and sex. Where available, HLA class I and class II types were obtained from metadata supplied by the sample provider rather than from assay-based typing.

What the research found in general, with its limitations: The amount of clinical and demographic metadata varied by source and participant and was provided uncurated.

A second Seattle source provided samples from volunteer blood donors who had recovered from COVID-19. Each collaborating institution followed its own protocols to collect whole blood in K2EDTA tubes. Collaborator samples were shipped for TCRbeta analysis as frozen whole blood, isolated PBMCs, or DNA extracted from either sample type. To note about this clone: Its antigen is still unknown. No base-level quality is on record; no much larger clone is a single base apart.

The CDR3 contains 17 residues, cysteine and phenylalanine counted. Only the CDR3 DNA stays, 51 bases, in frame from base 1. Ends trimmed: V by 0 bases, J by 0 bases; bases unmatched to a gene: 1. In the germline V gene, CDR1 corresponds to SGDLS and CDR2 to YYNGEE. TCRbeta CDR3 regions were amplified from genomic DNA by means of the immunoSEQ Assay, a bias-controlled multiplex PCR. Per the source publication's procedure: Nucleated cell counts per sample were estimated from amplification of reference gene primers within the assay. To quantify the absolute abundance of each unique TCRbeta CDR3 rearrangement, sequence reads were collapsed and filtered. For each sample, productive Simpson clonality was calculated by taking the square root of Simpson's diversity index across productive rearrangements. Imported from immuneACCESS, the table was reduced by TCRdb to in-frame sequences with V and J called. These copies leave out some clones; in studies compared against another copy, an unresolved V gene accounts for under half, and the cause of the remainder is not known. That table is the source of V, J and clone size, and D and trimming were worked out from the DNA. In all, the sample holds under 350,000 clones, and about 83% of those were seen once. The ten largest clonotypes hold over 8.5% of the sample.

Recombination linked TRBV9 to TRBJ2-3; the junction holds 13 bases that match TRBD2. This TCR was recovered from a woman between 50 and 59 years old who had recovered from COVID-19. Specimen: peripheral blood. The sequenced DNA is TGTGCCAGCAGCGTAGGGACTAGCGGGGGTAGCACAGATACGCAGTATTTT. This encodes CASSVGTSGGSTDTQYF.